This TCR beta chain is from a study of T-cell reconstitution after alpha-beta-depleted transplantation in children. This clonotype was seen many times. Unique molecular identifiers were incorporated into the prepared TCRbeta library. A single record per CDR3 protein comes from TCRdb applying MiXCR to the PCR reads. Counted here are a few hundred thousand distinct CDR3 sequences, about 8.8% occurring once; the ten biggest clones make up approximately 4.7%. Germline CDR1 and CDR2: MGHRA and YSYEKL. The V and J ends lost 3 bases and 11 bases, in that order; junction bases with no gene match: 14. The CDR3 has 15 residues.

The rearrangement uses TRBV4-1 and TRBJ2-3; 7 nucleotides agree with TRBD2. The input for sequencing was PBMCs from the stem cell graft donor, taken from the stem cell graft. This TCR came from a human donor who donated a stem cell graft to a child with SCID. The CDR3 DNA reads as TGCGCCAGCAGCCATGGCCGCGGGGTTCCGGGGGGGCAGTATTTT. As protein: CASSHGRGVPGGQYF.